The T cell receptor beta chain described here comes from a study of T cell responses to AZD1222 COVID-19 vaccine. In the study overall: Researchers grouped second doses given at about 4 or about 12 weeks into one pool.

Repertoires were generated with immunoSEQ multiplex PCR, while TCRdb's copy carries only in-frame clones and drops some. The sample holds about 130,000 clones, about 87% seen once. On this clone: The antigen is unknown.

Overall study results and limits: Just a handful of AZD1222 recipients tested seropositive at baseline. The span of vaccine-associated CD4 TCRs extended across spike, with dominance at 160-218 and 743-854. The peak T cell response came first, and repertoires were sampled only after it.

Material: peripheral blood, obtained on day 0 of AZD1222 vaccination. The origin of this receptor is an adult in good health.

CDR3 nucleotide sequence: TGTGCCACCAGCAGAGATCTGACAGGGGTAAATCAGCCCCAGCATTTT. The encoded protein is CATSRDLTGVNQPQHF. The genes are TRBV15 and TRBJ1-5; 8 bases line up with TRBD1. CDR3 length: 16 amino acids. V lost 0 bases, J lost 4 bases, and 5 bases stayed unmatched. Germline lookup yields CDR1 LNHNV and CDR2 YYDKDF (reference sequence).